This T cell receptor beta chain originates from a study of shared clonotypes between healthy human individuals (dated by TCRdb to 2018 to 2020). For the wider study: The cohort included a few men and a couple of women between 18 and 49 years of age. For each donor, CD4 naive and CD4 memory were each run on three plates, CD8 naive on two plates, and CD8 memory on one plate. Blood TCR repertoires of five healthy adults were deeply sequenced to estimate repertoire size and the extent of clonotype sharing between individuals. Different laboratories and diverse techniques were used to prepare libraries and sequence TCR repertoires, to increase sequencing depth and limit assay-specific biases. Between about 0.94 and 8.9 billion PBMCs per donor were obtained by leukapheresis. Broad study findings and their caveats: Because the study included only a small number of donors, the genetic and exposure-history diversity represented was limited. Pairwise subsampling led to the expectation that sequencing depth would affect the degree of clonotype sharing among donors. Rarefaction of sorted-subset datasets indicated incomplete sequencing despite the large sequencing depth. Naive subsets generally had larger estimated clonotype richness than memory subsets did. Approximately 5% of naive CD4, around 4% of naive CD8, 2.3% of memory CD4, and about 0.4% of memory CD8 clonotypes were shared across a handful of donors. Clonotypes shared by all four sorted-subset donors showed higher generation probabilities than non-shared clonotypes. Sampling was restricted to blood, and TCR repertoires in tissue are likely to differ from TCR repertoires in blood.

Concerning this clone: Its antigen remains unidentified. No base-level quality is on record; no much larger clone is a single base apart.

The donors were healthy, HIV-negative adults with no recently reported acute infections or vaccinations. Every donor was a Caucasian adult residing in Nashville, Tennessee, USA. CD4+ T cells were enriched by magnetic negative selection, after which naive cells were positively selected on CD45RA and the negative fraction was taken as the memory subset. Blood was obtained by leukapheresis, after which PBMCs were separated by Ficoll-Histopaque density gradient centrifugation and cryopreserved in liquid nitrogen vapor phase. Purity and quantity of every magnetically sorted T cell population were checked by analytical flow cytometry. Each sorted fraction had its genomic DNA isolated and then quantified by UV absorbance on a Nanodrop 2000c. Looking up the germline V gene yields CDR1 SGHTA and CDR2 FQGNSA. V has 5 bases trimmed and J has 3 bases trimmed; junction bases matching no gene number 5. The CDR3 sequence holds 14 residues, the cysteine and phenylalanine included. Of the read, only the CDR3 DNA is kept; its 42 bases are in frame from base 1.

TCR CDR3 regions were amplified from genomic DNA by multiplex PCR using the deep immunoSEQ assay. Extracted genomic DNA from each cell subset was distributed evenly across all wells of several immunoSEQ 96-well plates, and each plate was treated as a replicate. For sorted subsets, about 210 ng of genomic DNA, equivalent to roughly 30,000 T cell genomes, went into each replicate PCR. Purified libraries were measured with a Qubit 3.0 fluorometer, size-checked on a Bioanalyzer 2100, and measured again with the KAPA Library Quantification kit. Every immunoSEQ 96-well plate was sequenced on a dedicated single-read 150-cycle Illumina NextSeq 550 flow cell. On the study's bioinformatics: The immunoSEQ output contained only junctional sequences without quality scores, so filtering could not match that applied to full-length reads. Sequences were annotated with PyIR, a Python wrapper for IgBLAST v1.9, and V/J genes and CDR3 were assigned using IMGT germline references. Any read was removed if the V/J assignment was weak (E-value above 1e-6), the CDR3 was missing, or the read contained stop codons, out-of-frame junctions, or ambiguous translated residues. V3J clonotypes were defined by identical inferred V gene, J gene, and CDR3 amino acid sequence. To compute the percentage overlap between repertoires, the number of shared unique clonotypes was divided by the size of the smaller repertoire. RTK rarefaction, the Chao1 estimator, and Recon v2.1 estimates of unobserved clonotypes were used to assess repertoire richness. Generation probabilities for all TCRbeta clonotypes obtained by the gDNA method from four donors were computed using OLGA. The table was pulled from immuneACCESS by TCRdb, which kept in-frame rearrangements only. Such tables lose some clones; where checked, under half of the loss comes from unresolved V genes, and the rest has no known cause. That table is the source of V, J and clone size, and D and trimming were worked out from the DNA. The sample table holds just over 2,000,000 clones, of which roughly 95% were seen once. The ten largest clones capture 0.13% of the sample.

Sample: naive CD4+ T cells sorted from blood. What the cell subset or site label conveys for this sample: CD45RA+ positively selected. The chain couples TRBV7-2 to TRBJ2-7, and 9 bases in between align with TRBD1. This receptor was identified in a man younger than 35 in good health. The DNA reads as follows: TGTGCCAGCAGCCCACAGACAGGGGGCTACGAGCAGTACTTC. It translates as CASSPQTGGYEQYF.